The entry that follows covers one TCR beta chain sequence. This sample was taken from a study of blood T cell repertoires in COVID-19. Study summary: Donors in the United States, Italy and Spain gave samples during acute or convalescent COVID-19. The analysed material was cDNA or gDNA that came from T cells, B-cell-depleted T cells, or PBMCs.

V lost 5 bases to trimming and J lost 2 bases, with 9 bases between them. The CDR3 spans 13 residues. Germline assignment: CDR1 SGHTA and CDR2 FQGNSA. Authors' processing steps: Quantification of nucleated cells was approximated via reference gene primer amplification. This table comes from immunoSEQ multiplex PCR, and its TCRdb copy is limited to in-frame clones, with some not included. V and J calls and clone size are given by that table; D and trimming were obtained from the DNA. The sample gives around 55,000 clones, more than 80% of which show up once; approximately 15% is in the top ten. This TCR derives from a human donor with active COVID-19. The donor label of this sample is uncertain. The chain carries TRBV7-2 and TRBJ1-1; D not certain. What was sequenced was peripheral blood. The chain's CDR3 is CASSPQINTEAFF. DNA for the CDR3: TGTGCCAGCAGCCCTCAGATAAACACTGAAGCTTTCTTT.